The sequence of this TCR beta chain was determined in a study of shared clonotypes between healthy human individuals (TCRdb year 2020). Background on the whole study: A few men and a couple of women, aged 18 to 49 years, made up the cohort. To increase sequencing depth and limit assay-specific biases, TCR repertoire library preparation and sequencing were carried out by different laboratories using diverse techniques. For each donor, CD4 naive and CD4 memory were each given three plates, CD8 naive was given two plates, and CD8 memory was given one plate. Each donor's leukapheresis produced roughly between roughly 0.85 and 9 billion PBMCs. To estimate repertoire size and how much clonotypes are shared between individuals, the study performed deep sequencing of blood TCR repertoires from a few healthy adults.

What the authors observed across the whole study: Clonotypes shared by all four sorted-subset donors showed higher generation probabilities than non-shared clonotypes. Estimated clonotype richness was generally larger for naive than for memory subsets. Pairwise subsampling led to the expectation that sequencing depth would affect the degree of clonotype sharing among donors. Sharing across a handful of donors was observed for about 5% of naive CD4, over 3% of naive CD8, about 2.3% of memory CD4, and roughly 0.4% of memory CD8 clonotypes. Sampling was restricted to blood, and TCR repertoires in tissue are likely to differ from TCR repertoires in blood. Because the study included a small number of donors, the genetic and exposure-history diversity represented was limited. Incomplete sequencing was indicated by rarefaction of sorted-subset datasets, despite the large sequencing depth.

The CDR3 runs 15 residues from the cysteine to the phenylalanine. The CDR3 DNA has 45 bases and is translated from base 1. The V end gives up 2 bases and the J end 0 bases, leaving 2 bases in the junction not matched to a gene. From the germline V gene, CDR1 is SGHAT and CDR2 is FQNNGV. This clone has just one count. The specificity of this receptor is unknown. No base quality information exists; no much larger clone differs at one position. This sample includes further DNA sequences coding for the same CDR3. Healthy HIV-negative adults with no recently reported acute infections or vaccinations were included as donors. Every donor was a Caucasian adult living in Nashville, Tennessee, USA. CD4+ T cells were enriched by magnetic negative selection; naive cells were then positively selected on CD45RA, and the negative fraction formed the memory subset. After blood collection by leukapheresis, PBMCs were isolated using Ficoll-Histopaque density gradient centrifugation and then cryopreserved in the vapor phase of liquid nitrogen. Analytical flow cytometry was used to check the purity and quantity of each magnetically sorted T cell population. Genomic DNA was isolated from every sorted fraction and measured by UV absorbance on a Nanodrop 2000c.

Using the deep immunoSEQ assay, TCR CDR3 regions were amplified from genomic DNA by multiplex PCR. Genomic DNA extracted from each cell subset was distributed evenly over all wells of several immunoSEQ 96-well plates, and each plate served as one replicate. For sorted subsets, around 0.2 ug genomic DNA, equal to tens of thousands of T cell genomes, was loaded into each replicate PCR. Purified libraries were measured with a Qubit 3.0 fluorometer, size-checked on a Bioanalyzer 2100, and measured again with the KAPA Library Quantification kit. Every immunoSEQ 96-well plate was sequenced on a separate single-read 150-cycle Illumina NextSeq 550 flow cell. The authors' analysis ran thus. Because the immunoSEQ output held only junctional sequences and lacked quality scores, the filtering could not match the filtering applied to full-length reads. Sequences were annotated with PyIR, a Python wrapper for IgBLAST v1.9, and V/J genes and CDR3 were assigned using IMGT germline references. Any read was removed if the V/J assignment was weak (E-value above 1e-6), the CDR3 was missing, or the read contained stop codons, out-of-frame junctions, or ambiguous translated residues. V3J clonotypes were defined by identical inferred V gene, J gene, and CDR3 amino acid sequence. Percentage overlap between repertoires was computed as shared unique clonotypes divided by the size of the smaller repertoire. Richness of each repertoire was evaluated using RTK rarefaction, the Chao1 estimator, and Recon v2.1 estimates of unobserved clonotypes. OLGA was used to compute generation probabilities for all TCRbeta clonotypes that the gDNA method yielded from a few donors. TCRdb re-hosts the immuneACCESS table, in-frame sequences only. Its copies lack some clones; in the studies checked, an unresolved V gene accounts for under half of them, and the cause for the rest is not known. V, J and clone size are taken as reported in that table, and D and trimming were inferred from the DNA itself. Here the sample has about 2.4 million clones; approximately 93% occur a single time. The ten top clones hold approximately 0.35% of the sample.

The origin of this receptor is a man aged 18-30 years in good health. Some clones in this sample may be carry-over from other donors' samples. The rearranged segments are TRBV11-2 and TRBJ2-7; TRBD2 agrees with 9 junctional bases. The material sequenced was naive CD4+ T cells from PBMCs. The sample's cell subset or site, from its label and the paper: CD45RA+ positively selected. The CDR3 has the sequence CASSLRSGSSYEQYF. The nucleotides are TGTGCCAGCAGCTTACGTAGCGGGAGCTCCTACGAGCAGTACTTC.